This TCR beta chain was captured by sequencing in a study of blood T cell repertoires in COVID-19. At the level of the study: The United States, Italy and Spain were the sources of the acute and convalescent COVID-19 samples. PBMCs, B-cell-depleted T cells, or T cells provided the cDNA or gDNA that made up the material.

Self-reported history from a screening survey and questionnaire set each donor's cohort. TCRdb's table, derived via immunoSEQ multiplex PCR, lists solely in-frame clones and lacks some. The sample has fewer than 350,000 clones; about 85% are singletons. The J segment lost 3 bases and the V segment lost 1 base, leaving 1 base of the junction unmatched. CDR1 and CDR2 from the germline V gene are SGHRS and YFSETQ. The CDR3 has 14 residues. The sample was PBMCs or T cells enriched from blood (not recorded which). This TCR derives from a woman aged 25 to 45 who had been exposed to COVID-19. The chain combines TRBV5-1 with TRBJ2-7; 10 bases map to TRBD2. CDR3 sequence (DNA): TGCGCCAGCAGCTTGTCTAGCGGGGGCTACGAGCAGTACTTC. Its protein product is CASSLSSGGYEQYF.